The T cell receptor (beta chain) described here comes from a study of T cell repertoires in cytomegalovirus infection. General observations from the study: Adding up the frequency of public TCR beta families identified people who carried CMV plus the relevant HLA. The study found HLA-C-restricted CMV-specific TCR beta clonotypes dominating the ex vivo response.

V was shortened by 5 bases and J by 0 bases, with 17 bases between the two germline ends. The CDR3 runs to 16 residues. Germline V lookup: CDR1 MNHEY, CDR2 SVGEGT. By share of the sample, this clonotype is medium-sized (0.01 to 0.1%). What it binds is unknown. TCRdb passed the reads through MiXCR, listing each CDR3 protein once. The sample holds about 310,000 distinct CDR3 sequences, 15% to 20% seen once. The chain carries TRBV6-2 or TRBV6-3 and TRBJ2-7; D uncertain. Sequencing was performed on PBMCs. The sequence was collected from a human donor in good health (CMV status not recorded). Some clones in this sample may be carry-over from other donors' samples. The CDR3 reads CASSKPTHRNSYEQYF. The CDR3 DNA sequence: TGTGCCAGCAGTAAACCGACTCACCGAAACTCCTACGAGCAGTACTTC.